This TCR beta chain stems from a study of T cells generated in artificial thymic organoids (dated 2017 in TCRdb). Background for the entire study: In some experiments, thymic T cells were further FACS-purified to deplete CD4 immature single positive or double positive precursors. TCR alpha and beta CDR3 repertoires of in vitro artificial thymic organoid-derived CD8 single positive T cells were compared with thymic and peripheral blood naive CD8 T cells. Displayed repertoire sequencing data were described as representative of three independent experiments.

About this clonotype itself: There is no known antigen for this receptor. One end of the junction varies from germline; a read error may be responsible.

The investigation overall reported the following: CD8 single positive T cells derived from organoids showed physiological TCR clonotype diversity comparable to the diversity seen in thymic and blood naive CD8 T cells.

TCRalpha and TCRbeta libraries were amplified in separate semi-nested PCR reactions using Advantage 2 and reverse primers located in the TRAC or TRBC constant regions. The amount of total RNA used for first-strand cDNA synthesis ranged from 3.5 to 500 ng. TCR cDNA libraries were generated by 5'-RACE using the SMARTer PCR cDNA Synthesis kit, with a poly-dT primer employed for first-strand synthesis. Semi-nested constant-region reverse primers carried 5-nucleotide sample-specific barcodes, and products were cleaned with the Zymo DNA Clean and Concentrator-5 kit. Up to ten barcoded samples were pooled, ligated to Illumina adaptors and sequenced as 2 x 150 bp paired-end reads on an Illumina MiSeq. The original pipeline was this. Demultiplexed reads were aligned with BLAT to a custom library of all human TRAV, TRAJ, TRBV, TRBD and TRBJ combinations from IMGT. The best BLAT hits were picked using pslCDnaFilter (-maxAligns=1, -ignoreIntrons), and custom Perl scripts were used to calculate clonotype frequencies. The public reads were reanalyzed by TCRdb: fastp trimming at Q25, MiXCR alignment, in-frame beta chains only. Every CDR3 protein is listed once, alongside the most common genes and DNA of its rows. It is TCRdb's table, rather than the study itself, that gives the V and J calls and clone size. The sample table holds around 8,500 distinct CDR3 sequences, of which around 16% were seen once. The ten biggest clones cover about 1.5% of the sample.

Enrichment of primary CD8+ T cells was performed with magnetic beads using the Miltenyi CD8+ T cell Isolation Kit. Prior to RNA extraction, CD3+TCRalphabeta+CD8 single positive T cells from organoids and thymus were isolated by FACS sorting. For each sample, total RNA was purified from around 40,000 to 200,000 sorted cells using the RNeasy Micro kit, and RNA quality was checked on an Agilent RNA 6000 Nano chip. Thymic fragments were dissected, disrupted by pipetting and filtered through a 70 um strainer so that thymocytes were released. Sequences MNHEY (CDR1) and SMNVEV (CDR2) are obtained from the germline V gene (reference sequence). From the cysteine through the phenylalanine, the CDR3 covers 15 amino acids. The kept DNA is CDR3 alone, 45 bases in frame from the first base.

Recombination linked TRBV27 to TRBJ2-3; 8 junctional bases match TRBD1. This sequence originates from a human donor who gave cord blood stem cells for thymic organoid culture, a cardiac surgery patient who gave postnatal thymus, or a blood donor (not recorded which). The specimen sequenced was naive CD8+ T cells from the thymus. What this sample's cell subset or site label stands for: CD3+TCRalphabeta+CD8SP T cells; for blood, CD45RO-CCR7+ naive CD8+ T cells. The DNA sequence reads TGCACCAGCAGTTACTTTCCAGGGGGCAAGGATACGCAGTATTTT. Its protein reads: CTSSYFPGGKDTQYF.